The clone carrying this TCR beta chain was counted ten times or more. The authors built TCR beta libraries using iRepertoire HTBI primers and Arm-PCR of CDR3 regions. As handled by the study authors: Identification of gene segments yielded around 63 TRBV and more than eleven TRBJ across samples. TCRdb reprocessed the multiplex PCR reads with MiXCR, giving one entry per CDR3 protein. The V and J calls shown here were made by TCRdb, not taken from the authors' results. The repertoire holds about 500,000 distinct CDR3 sequences, with around 13% as singletons. V dropped 4 bases and J dropped 2 bases, with 17 bases sitting between them. Germline lookup yields CDR1 DFQATT and CDR2 SNEGSKA (reference sequence). The CDR3 sequence is 15 residues long. This specimen comes from a study of regulatory T cells in long-lasting Graves disease. Whole-study context: For under 3 months, newly diagnosed Graves' patients had been taking antithyroid drugs.

Time point defined: newly diagnosed GD, antithyroid drugs for less than 3 months. The authors made the TCR library using RNA they extracted from PBMCs. These data were also filed under a second study, of T cells in Graves' hyperthyroidism and ophthalmopathy. In that study: The study defined stable Graves' hyperthyroidism as no ophthalmopathy progression within 18 months. Blood samples included most of the expanded thyroid clonotypes exceeding 0.001.

The receptor's source is a woman in her 30s with Graves disease. Sequencing used peripheral blood mononuclear cells (PBMCs), obtained at new diagnosis, from a patient treated with antithyroid drugs. V usage is TRBV20-1 and J usage is TRBJ2-5; no reliable D call. The CDR3, as DNA: TGCAGTGCTAAGTTGGCAGCCCTGGTTCAAGAGACCCAGTACTTC. This translates into CSAKLAALVQETQYF.